This entry describes one T cell receptor (beta chain). Generated by immunoSEQ multiplex PCR, the TCRdb table keeps only in-frame clones and is missing some. The sample yields over 250,000 clones, 85% to 90% seen once. The data belong to a study of blood T cell repertoires in COVID-19. Study-level background: Donors in the United States, Italy and Spain gave samples during acute or convalescent COVID-19.

The sample consisted of PBMCs or T cells enriched from blood (not recorded which). This clonotype was sampled from a man aged 40-49 years who had recovered from COVID-19.

CDR3 loop: CATSITGQISYEQYF. CDR3 nucleotides: TGTGCCACCAGCATTACAGGGCAAATCTCCTACGAGCAGTACTTC. The chain uses TRBV15 and TRBJ2-7, with a possible D match to TRBD1 (6 bases). Trimming stripped 4 bases from V and 0 bases from J, with 13 bases between. This CDR3 contains 15 residues. Per the germline V gene, CDR1 is LNHNV and CDR2 is YYDKDF (reference sequence).